Each of the 5 T cell receptor beta chains below was sequenced from the same sample in a study of blood T cells in healthy people across ages. Sample-barcoded 5' priming and a J-beta primer mix drove a second PCR of roughly 7 to 11 cycles. TCRdb recomputed calls from the 5' RACE reads with MiXCR, one row per CDR3 protein. Found here are fewer than 2,000,000 distinct CDR3 sequences, roughly two fifths of them singletons; the top ten hold 23%. The source material was blood. These TCRs come from a human donor in good health.

The chain links TRBV29-1 to TRBJ2-1; D gene unclear. The CDR3 spans 14 residues. Germline V gene sequence: CDR1 SQVTM, CDR2 ANQGSEA. The V gene lost 3 bases and the J gene lost 0 bases, with 9 bases spanning the gap. In DNA, the CDR3 is TGCAGCGTTGATTTGGGCAGCTCCTACAATGAGCAGTTCTTC. It specifies CSVDLGSSYNEQFF.

This clonotype was counted only a few times. This chain links TRBV12-3 or TRBV12-4 with TRBJ2-3; D gene unclear. The ends were cut back, 6 bases at V and 0 bases at J, with 10 bases in the middle. The length of the CDR3 is 14 residues. CDR3 nucleotide sequence: TGTGCCAGCAGCTGGTATTCTAGCACAGATACGCAGTATTTT. Residues: CASSWYSSTDTQYF.

The V call is TRBV11-3, the J call TRBJ2-6, with a tentative D call TRBD1 (5 bases). The CDR3 is made up of 16 amino acids. Germline V gene sequence: CDR1 SGHNT, CDR2 YENEEA. The V and J ends lost 2 bases and 4 bases respectively, with 12 bases between them. This CDR3 is CASSLNSGLGANVLTF. CDR3 coding DNA: TGTGCCAGCAGCTTAAATTCAGGGTTGGGGGCCAACGTCCTGACTTTC.

This chain joins TRBV12-3 or TRBV12-4 and TRBJ1-2; tentatively, D is TRBD1 (6 bases). The ends were cut back, 3 bases at V and 2 bases at J, with 19 bases in the middle. The CDR3 loop spans 17 amino acids. The CDR3 region has the DNA TGTGCCAGCAGTTTTTGGTCCGGGACAAATGACAACTATGGCTACACCTTC. This translates into CASSFWSGTNDNYGYTF.

This clonotype has just a few counts. The chain carries TRBV9 and TRBJ2-1, with D possibly TRBD2 on 6 matching bases. The CDR3 totals 17 residues. V was pared by 6 bases and J by 8 bases, with 27 bases between. CDR1 SGDLS and CDR2 YYNGEE come from the germline V gene. CDR3 sequence: CASTTRVGPGDLHEQFF. CDR3 bases: TGTGCCAGCACGACTAGAGTAGGTCCCGGCGACTTACATGAGCAGTTCTTC.